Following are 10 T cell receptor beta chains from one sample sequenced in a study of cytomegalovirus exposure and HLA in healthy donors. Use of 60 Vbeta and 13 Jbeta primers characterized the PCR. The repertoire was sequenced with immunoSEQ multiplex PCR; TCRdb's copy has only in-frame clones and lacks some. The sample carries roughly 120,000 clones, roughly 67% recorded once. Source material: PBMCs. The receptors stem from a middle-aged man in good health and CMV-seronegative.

CDR3 residues: CSVEQGQGANEQYF. CDR3 DNA: TGCAGCGTTGAACAGGGACAGGGGGCGAACGAGCAGTACTTC. The chain employs TRBV29-1 and TRBJ2-7, with TRBD1 matching 12 bases. Trimming removed 2 bases from V and 5 bases from J; junction bases left unmatched: 4. Looked up from germline, CDR1 is SQVTM and CDR2 is ANQGSEA. The CDR3 has 14 residues.

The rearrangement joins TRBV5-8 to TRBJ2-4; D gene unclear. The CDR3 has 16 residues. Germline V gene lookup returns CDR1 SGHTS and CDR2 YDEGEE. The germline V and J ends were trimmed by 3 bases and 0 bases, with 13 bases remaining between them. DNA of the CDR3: TGTGCCAGCAGCTCAGCTGTGACATTAGCCAAAAACATTCAGTACTTC. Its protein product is CASSSAVTLAKNIQYF.

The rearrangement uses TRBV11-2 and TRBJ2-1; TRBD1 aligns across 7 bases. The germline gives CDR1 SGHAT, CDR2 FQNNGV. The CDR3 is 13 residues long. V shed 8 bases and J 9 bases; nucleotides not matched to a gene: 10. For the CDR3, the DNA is TGTGCCAGCCTCAGACAGGGTTCGGGTGAGCAGTTCTTC. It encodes CASLRQGSGEQFF.

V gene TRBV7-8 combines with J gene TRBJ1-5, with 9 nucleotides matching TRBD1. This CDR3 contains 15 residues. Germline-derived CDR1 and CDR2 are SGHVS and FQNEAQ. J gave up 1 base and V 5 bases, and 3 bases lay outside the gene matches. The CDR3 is CASSQTGGSNQPQHF. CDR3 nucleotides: TGTGCCAGCAGCCAGACAGGGGGGAGCAATCAGCCCCAGCATTTT.

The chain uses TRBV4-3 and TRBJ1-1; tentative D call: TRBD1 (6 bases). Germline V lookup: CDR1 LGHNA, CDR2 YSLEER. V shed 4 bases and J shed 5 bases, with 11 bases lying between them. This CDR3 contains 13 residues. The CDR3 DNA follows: TGCGCCAGCAGCCCACAGGGTGAGACTGAAGCTTTCTTT. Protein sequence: CASSPQGETEAFF.

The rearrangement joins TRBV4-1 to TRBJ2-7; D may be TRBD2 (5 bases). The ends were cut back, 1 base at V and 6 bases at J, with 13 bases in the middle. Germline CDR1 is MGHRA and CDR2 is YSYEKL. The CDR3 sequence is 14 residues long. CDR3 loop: CASSQAPAGSEQYF. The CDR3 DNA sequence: TGCGCCAGCAGCCAAGCCCCGGCTGGGAGCGAGCAGTACTTC.

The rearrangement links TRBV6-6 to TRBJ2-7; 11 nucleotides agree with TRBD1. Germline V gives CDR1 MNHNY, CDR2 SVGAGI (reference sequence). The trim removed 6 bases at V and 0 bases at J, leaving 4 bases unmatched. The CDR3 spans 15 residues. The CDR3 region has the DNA TGTGCCAGCAGAACCGGGACAGGGGGCTCCTACGAGCAGTACTTC. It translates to CASRTGTGGSYEQYF.

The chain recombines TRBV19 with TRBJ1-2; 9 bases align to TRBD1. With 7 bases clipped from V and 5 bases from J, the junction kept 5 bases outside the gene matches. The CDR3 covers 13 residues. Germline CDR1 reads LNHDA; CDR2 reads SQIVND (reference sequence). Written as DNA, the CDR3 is TGTGCCAGTATGGACAGGGGAAGGTATGGCTACACCTTC. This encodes CASMDRGRYGYTF.

The CDR3 DNA is TGTGCCTGGAGGGCCGGCACAGGGCGCGAGCAGTACTTC. This gives the protein CAWRAGTGREQYF. The chain links TRBV30 to TRBJ2-7; D might be TRBD1 (6 bases). CDR3 size: 13 residues. From germline, CDR1 is GTSNPN and CDR2 SVGIG (reference sequence). Trimming took off 3 bases at V and 6 bases at J, with 15 bases between the two ends.

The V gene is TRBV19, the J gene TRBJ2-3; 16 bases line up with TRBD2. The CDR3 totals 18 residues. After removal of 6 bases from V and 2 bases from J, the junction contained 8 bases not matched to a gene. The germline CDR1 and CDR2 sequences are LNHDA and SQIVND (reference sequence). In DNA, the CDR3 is TGTGCCAGTAGCAGAGGGACTAGCGGGGGGGAGTACACAGATACGCAGTATTTT. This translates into CASSRGTSGGEYTDTQYF.